Described below is a single TCR beta chain sequence and its context. This sample is drawn from a study of blood T cell repertoires in COVID-19. Study summary: Sites across the United States, Italy and Spain contributed samples from acute and convalescent COVID-19. Sources were T cells, B-cell-depleted T cells, or PBMCs; the material itself was cDNA or gDNA.

Looked up from germline, CDR1 is LGHDT and CDR2 is YNNKEL (reference sequence). The CDR3 sequence is 16 residues long. V shed 0 bases, J shed 4 bases, and the junction held 7 bases outside the gene matches. Original processing notes: Amplification with reference gene primers provided the estimates of nucleated cell counts. Clones were read by immunoSEQ multiplex PCR, and TCRdb kept only the in-frame ones, dropping some. V and J calls and clone size are as listed in that table; D and trimming were resolved from the DNA. The table includes 250,000 to 350,000 clones, approximately 85% detected once. This TCR came from a human donor with COVID-19, enrolled during active disease. The donor label of this sample is uncertain. The sequencing input was peripheral blood. V gene TRBV3-1 (or the pseudogene TRBV3-2) combines with J gene TRBJ2-7, with 9 bases lining up with TRBD2. CDR3 sequence reads: CASSQDSGGREYEQYF. CDR3 coding DNA: TGTGCCAGCAGCCAAGATAGTGGCGGGAGGGAGTACGAGCAGTACTTC.